This T cell receptor (beta chain) was captured in a study of graft-versus-host responses after intestinal transplantation. The overall study: Anti-thymocyte globulin induction preceded roughly 3 years of tacrolimus and steroid maintenance in all recipients.

Method: immunoSEQ multiplex PCR; TCRdb's copy keeps in-frame clones and lacks some. The profile shows 40,000 or so clones, 90% to 95% of them singletons. The study, taken as a whole, reports: Early post-transplant HvG declines showed an association with peak circulating GvH clone levels.

The CDR3 is 18 amino acids. To note about this clone: The antigen is unknown.

V and J are TRBV21-1 and TRBJ2-1. TRBV21-1 is listed as a pseudogene. Source: unstimulated CD8+ T cells sorted from spleen or lymph node cells, taken before transplant. This TCR was sampled from a human donor who was the organ donor for an intestinal transplant. CDR3 DNA sequence: TGTGCCAGCAGCAACCTTAAGGGACCTACGAGCTCCTACAATGAGCAGTTCTTC. Translating gives CASSNLKGPTSSYNEQFF.